Described below is a single TCR beta chain sequence and its context. Source study methods: Amplification from reference gene primers served as the basis for estimated nucleated cell counts. The data were produced by immunoSEQ multiplex PCR, yet TCRdb's version contains in-frame clones alone and is incomplete. Clone size and the V and J calls come from that table; the DNA yielded D and trimming. The sample contains over 85,000 clones, more than 70% of which appear only once. The data belong to a study of blood T cell repertoires in COVID-19. Overall study: The United States, Italy and Spain provided the acute and convalescent COVID-19 samples. Nucleic acid was either cDNA or gDNA, and it came from T cells, B-cell-depleted T cells, or PBMCs.

Trimming left V 0 bases short and J 4 bases short, with 9 bases between. From germline, CDR1 is MNHEY and CDR2 SVGAGI. This CDR3 has 14 amino acids. The sample comprised peripheral blood. This TCR was sampled from a human donor with acute or convalescent COVID-19. The donor label of this sample is uncertain. The chain couples TRBV6-5 to TRBJ1-1; D not certain. The CDR3 DNA is TGTGCCAGCAGTTACTCGTCTTCGGGCACTGAAGCTTTCTTT. Its protein product is CASSYSSSGTEAFF.